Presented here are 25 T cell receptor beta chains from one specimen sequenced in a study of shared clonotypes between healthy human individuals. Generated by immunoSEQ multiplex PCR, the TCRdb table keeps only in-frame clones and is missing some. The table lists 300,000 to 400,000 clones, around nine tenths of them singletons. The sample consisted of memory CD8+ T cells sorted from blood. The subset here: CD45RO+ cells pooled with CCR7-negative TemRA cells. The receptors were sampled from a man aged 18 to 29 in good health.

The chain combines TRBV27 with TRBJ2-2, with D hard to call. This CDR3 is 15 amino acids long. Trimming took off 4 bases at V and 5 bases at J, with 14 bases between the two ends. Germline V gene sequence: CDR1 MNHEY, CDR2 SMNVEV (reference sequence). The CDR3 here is CASSSKLSSTGELFF. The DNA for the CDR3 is TGTGCCAGCAGTTCAAAACTCAGCTCAACCGGGGAGCTGTTTTTT.

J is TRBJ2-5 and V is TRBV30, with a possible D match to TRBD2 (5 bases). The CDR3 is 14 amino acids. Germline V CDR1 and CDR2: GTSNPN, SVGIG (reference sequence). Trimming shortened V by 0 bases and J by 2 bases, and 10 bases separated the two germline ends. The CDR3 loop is CAWSVGVYQETQYF. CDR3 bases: TGTGCCTGGAGTGTCGGGGTCTATCAAGAGACCCAGTACTTC. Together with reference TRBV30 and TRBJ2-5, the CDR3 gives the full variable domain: SQTIHQWPATLVQPVGSPLSLECTVEGTSNPNLYWYRQAAGRGLQLLFYSVGIGQISSEVPQNLSASRPQDRQFILSSKKLLLSDSGFYLCAWSVGVYQETQYFGPGTRLLVL.

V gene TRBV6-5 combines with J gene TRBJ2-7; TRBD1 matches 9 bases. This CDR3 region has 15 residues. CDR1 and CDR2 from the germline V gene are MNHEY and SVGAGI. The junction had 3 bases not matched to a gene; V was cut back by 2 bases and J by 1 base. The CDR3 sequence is CASSYGTGPSYEQYF. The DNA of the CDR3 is TGTGCCAGCAGTTACGGGACAGGGCCTTCCTACGAGCAGTACTTC.

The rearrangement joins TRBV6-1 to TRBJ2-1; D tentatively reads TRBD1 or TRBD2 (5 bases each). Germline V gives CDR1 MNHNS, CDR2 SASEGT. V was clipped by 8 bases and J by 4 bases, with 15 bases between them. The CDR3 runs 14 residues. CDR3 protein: CASAGDRVYNEQFF. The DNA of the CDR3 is TGTGCCAGCGCCGGGGACCGGGTATACAATGAGCAGTTCTTC.

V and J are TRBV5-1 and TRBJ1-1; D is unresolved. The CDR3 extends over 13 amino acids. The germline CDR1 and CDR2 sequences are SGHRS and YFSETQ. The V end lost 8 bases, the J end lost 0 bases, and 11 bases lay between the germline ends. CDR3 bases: TGCGCCAGACGGAGAGCTCTGAACACTGAAGCTTTCTTT. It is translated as CARRRALNTEAFF.

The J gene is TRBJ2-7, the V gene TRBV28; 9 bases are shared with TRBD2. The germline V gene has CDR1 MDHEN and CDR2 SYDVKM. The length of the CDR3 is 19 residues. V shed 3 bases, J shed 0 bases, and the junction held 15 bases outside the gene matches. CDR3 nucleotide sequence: TGTGCCAGCAGTTTTAACCCCTTGGCTCTAGCGGGGTTCTCCTACGAGCAGTACTTC. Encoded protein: CASSFNPLALAGFSYEQYF.

CDR3 sequence: CASLLAGGNNEQFF. CDR3 coding DNA: TGTGCCAGCCTATTAGCGGGGGGGAACAATGAGCAGTTCTTC. The genes are TRBV28 and TRBJ2-1; TRBD2 agrees at 11 bases. The germline V gene encodes CDR1 MDHEN and CDR2 SYDVKM. The J segment lost 5 bases and the V segment lost 8 bases, leaving 5 bases of the junction unmatched. This CDR3 contains 14 residues.

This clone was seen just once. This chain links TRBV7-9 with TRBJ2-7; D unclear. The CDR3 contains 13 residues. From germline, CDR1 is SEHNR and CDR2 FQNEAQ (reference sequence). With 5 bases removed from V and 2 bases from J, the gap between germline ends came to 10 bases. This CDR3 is CASSPEKPYEQYF. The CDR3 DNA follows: TGTGCCAGCAGCCCTGAGAAGCCCTACGAGCAGTACTTC.

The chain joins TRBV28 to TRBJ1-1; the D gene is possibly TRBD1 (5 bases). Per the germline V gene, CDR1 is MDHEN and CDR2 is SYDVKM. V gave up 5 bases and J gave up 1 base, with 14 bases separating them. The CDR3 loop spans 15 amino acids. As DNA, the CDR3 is TGTGCCAGCAGTGCCGCAGGGCTTCCGAACACTGAAGCTTTCTTT. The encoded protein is CASSAAGLPNTEAFF.

This CDR3 reads CASSERGIISYEQYF. The CDR3 nucleotides read TGTGCCAGCAGTGAACGGGGCATTATCTCCTACGAGCAGTACTTC. The V and J genes are TRBV2 and TRBJ2-7; D may correspond to TRBD1 or TRBD2 (5 bases each). This CDR3 region has 15 residues. CDR1 is SNHLY and CDR2 is FYNNEI in the germline V gene. Trimming took off 2 bases at V and 0 bases at J, with 11 bases between the two ends. The full variable domain, with the rest looked up from reference TRBV2 and TRBJ2-7, is EPEVTQTPSHQVTQMGQEVILRCVPISNHLYFYWYRQILGQKVEFLVSFYNNEISEKSEIFDDQFSVERPDGSNFTLKIRSTKLEDSAMYFCASSERGIISYEQYFGPGTRLTVT.

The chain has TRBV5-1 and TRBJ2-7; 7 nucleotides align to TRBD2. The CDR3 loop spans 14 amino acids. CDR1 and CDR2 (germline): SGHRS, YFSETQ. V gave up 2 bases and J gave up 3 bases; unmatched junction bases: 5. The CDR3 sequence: CASSFAGEDYEQYF. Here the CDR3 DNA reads TGCGCCAGCAGCTTTGCGGGGGAAGACTACGAGCAGTACTTC.

CDR3 loop: CASSQVGGHEQYF. For the CDR3, the DNA is TGTGCCAGCAGCCAAGTGGGCGGGCACGAGCAGTACTTC. The chain carries TRBV4-2 and TRBJ2-7, with TRBD2 as a possible D gene (5 bases). Germline-derived CDR1 and CDR2 are LGHNA and YNFKEQ. This CDR3 contains 13 residues. Trimming removed 1 base at V and 5 bases at J, with 9 bases between.

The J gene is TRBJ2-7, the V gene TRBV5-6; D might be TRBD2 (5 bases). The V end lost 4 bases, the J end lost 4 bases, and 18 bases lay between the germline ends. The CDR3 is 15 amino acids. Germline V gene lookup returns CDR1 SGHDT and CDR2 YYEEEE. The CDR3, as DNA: TGTGCCAGCAGCGTCGGGGAATCCCCGCGGTACGAGCAGTACTTC. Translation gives CASSVGESPRYEQYF.

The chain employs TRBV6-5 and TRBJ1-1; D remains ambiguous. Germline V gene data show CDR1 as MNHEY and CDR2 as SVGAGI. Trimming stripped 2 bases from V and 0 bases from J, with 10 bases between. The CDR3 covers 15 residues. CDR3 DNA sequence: TGTGCCAGCAGTTACCGTGAGGGCGTGAACACTGAAGCTTTCTTT. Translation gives CASSYREGVNTEAFF.

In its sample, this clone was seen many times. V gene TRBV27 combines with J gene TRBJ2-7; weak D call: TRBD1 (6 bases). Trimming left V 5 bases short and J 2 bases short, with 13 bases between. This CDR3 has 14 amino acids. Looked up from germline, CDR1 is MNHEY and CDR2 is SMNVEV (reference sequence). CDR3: CASSPPDRPYEQYF. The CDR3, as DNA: TGTGCCAGCAGTCCCCCGGACAGACCCTACGAGCAGTACTTC.

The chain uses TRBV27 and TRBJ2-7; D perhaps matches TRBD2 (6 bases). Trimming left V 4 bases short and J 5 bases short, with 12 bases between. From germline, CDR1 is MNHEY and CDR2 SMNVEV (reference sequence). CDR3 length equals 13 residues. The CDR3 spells CASSWAGGHEQYF. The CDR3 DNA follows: TGTGCCAGCAGTTGGGCAGGAGGGCACGAGCAGTACTTC.

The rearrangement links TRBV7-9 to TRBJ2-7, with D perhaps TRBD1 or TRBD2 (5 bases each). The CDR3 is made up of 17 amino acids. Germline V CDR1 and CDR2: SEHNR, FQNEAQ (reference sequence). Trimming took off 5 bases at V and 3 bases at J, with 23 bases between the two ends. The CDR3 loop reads CASSPKVDGARDYEQYF. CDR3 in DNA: TGTGCCAGCAGCCCTAAGGTGGACGGGGCTAGGGACTACGAGCAGTACTTC.

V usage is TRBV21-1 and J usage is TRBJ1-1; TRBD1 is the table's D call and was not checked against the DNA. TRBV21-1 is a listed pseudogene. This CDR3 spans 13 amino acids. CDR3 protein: CASSSPVNTEAFF. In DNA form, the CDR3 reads TGTGCCAGCAGCTCTCCAGTCAACACTGAAGCTTTCTTT.

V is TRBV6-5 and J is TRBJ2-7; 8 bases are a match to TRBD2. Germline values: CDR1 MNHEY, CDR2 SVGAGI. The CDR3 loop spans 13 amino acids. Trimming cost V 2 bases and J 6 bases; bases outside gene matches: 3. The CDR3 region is CASSYRGGTEQYF. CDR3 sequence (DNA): TGTGCCAGCAGTTACCGCGGGGGGACCGAGCAGTACTTC.

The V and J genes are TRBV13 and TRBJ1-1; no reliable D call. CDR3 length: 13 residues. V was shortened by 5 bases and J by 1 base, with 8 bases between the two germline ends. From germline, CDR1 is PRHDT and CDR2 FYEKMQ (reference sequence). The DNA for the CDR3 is TGTGCCAGCAGCCCTTATGAGAACACTGAAGCTTTCTTT. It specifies CASSPYENTEAFF.

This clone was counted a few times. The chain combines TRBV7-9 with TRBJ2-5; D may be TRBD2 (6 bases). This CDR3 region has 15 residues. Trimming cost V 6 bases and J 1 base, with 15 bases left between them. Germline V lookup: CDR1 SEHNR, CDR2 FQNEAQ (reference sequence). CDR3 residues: CASSPYLAAQETQYF. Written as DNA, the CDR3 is TGTGCCAGCAGTCCTTACTTAGCGGCCCAAGAGACCCAGTACTTC.

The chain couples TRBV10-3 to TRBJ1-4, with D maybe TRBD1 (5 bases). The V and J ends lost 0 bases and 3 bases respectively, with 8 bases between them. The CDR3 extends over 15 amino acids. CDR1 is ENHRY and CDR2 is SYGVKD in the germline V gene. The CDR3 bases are TGTGCCATCAGTGAGTCCGGGACCCCTAATGAAAAACTGTTTTTT. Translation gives CAISESGTPNEKLFF.

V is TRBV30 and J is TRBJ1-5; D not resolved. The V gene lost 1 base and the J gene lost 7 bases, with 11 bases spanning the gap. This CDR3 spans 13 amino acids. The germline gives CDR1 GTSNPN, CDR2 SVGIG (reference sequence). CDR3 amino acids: CAWSDDPGQPQHF. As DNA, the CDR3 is TGTGCCTGGAGTGACGACCCGGGGCAGCCCCAGCATTTT.

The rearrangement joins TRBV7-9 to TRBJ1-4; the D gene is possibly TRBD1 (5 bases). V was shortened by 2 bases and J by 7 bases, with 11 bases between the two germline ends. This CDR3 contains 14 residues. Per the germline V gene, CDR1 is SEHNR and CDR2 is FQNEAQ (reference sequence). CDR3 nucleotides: TGTGCCAGCAGCTTAAGCGGGGCGAGTGAAAAACTGTTTTTT. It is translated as CASSLSGASEKLFF.

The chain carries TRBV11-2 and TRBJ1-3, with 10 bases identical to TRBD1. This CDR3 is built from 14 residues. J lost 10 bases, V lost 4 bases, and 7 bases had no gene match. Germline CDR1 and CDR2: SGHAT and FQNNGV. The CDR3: CASSYGQGEQTIYF. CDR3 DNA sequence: TGTGCCAGCAGCTATGGACAGGGGGAACAGACCATATATTTT.